What follows are 10 T cell receptor beta chains derived from one specimen sequenced in a study of blood T cell repertoires in COVID-19. Method: immunoSEQ multiplex PCR; TCRdb's copy keeps in-frame clones and lacks some. Among a few hundred thousand clones listed, 85% to 90% were seen once. Sequencing input: PBMCs or T cells enriched from blood (not recorded which). The receptors stem from a woman between 18 and 29 years old who had recovered from COVID-19.

The genes are TRBV12-3 or TRBV12-4 and TRBJ2-5, with 7 bases that match TRBD2. V dropped 8 bases and J dropped 4; count of bases not matched to a gene: 7. The CDR3 runs to 13 residues. CDR3 sequence (DNA): TGTGCCAGCTCCTCATCGGGGGGAGAGACCCAGTACTTC. Translating gives CASSSSGGETQYF.

CDR3 sequence: CAPPGQGFDTQYF. The CDR3 nucleotides read TGTGCCCCACCGGGACAGGGATTTGATACGCAGTATTTT. The chain is built from TRBV19 and TRBJ2-3; 9 positions agree with TRBD1. The CDR3 has 13 residues. Trimming cost V 11 bases and J 6 bases; bases outside gene matches: 9. The V gene's germline CDR1 is LNHDA and CDR2 SQIVND (reference sequence).

This chain uses TRBV5-1 with TRBJ1-6; 9 positions agree with TRBD1. V was clipped by 3 bases and J by 12 bases; unmatched bases: 10. The V gene's germline CDR1 is SGHRS and CDR2 YFSETQ. CDR3 length: 15 amino acids. The CDR3 DNA reads as TGCGCCAGCAGCTACGAGGTGACAGGGGGAGGACCCCTCCACTTT. Translated, it gives CASSYEVTGGGPLHF.

This chain uses TRBV30 with TRBJ1-5, with 11 bases lining up with TRBD1. The CDR3 length is 16 residues. The germline CDR1 and CDR2 sequences are GTSNPN and SVGIG (reference sequence). V lost 0 bases, J lost 4 bases, and 5 bases stayed unmatched. The CDR3 here is CAWSVRGTGGNQPQHF. In DNA form, the CDR3 reads TGTGCCTGGAGTGTAAGGGGGACAGGGGGAAATCAGCCCCAGCATTTT.

The chain is built from TRBV6-5 and TRBJ2-7; 9 positions match TRBD1. CDR1 MNHEY and CDR2 SVGAGI come from the germline V gene. This CDR3 has 13 residues. The V and J ends lost 4 bases and 3 bases, in that order; junction bases with no gene match: 1. The CDR3 reads CASSWGQGYEQYF. The CDR3, as DNA: TGTGCCAGCAGTTGGGGACAGGGCTACGAGCAGTACTTC.

Concerning this clone: The sample holds other DNA sequences that translate to the same CDR3. The chain links TRBV18 to TRBJ2-5, with D perhaps TRBD1 (6 bases). Trimming cost V 3 bases and J 4 bases, with 12 bases left between them. The CDR3 length is 14 residues. Germline values: CDR1 KGHSH, CDR2 LQKENI. CDR3 sequence (DNA): TGTGCCAGCTCACCTGAGGGGGTTGGAGAGACCCAGTACTTC. Translation: CASSPEGVGETQYF. The full variable domain, its missing parts supplied by reference TRBV18 and TRBJ2-5, is NAGVMQNPRHLVRRRGQEARLRCSPMKGHSHVYWYRQLPEEGLKFMVYLQKENIIDESGMPKERFSAEFPKEGPSILRIQQVVRGDSAAYFCASSPEGVGETQYFGPGTRLLVL.

V gene TRBV5-1 combines with J gene TRBJ2-5; D not resolved. Trimming pared 1 base from V and 1 base from J, leaving 11 bases between. Germline CDR1 reads SGHRS; CDR2 reads YFSETQ. The CDR3 is 15 amino acids. The CDR3 sequence: CASSLYGDSQETQYF. Here the CDR3 DNA reads TGCGCCAGCAGCTTGTACGGTGACTCCCAAGAGACCCAGTACTTC.

The chain has TRBV24-1 and TRBJ2-3, with 7 positions matching TRBD2. The trim removed 4 bases at V and 2 bases at J, leaving 8 bases unmatched. CDR1 is KGHDR and CDR2 is SFDVKD in the germline V gene. The CDR3 runs to 16 residues. For the CDR3, the DNA is TGTGCCACCAGTGACCGCCCTCTAGCGGACACAGATACGCAGTATTTT. Residues: CATSDRPLADTDTQYF.

The genes are TRBV5-1 and TRBJ1-1, with 9 positions matching TRBD1. The CDR3 length is 15 residues. The ends lost 0 bases at V and 9 bases at J; junction bases unmatched: 9. Germline CDR1 and CDR2: SGHRS and YFSETQ. CDR3 residues: CASSLGVDRGGKAFF. The CDR3 DNA follows: TGCGCCAGCAGCTTGGGGGTGGACAGGGGCGGAAAAGCTTTCTTT.

V usage is TRBV7-3 and J usage is TRBJ2-1, with a weak D call TRBD2 (5 bases). The CDR3 sequence is 14 residues long. V dropped 3 bases and J dropped 6 bases, with 12 bases sitting between them. Germline-derived CDR1 and CDR2 are SGHTA and FQGTGA. CDR3 in amino acids: CASSFPTRSNEQFF. CDR3 sequence (DNA): TGTGCCAGCAGCTTCCCTACTAGGAGCAATGAGCAGTTCTTC.